The 30 T cell receptor beta chains below were found in one sample sequenced in a study of cytomegalovirus exposure and HLA in healthy donors. Sequencing used immunoSEQ multiplex PCR; TCRdb keeps in-frame clones, though not all of them. The table records 200,000 or so clones, approximately 84% of them present only once. The specimen sequenced was PBMCs. All receptors derive from a young man in good health and CMV-seropositive.

This chain joins TRBV7-2 and TRBJ2-1, with 7 bases aligning to TRBD2. V trimming: 4 bases; J trimming: 0 bases; junction bases outside the gene matches: 3. Germline V CDR1 and CDR2: SGHTA, FQGNSA. CDR3 length: 15 amino acids. The CDR3, as DNA: TGTGCCAGCAGCTACCGGACTAGCTCCTACAATGAGCAGTTCTTC. This encodes CASSYRTSSYNEQFF.

The rearrangement uses TRBV6-1 and TRBJ2-7; TRBD1 matches 9 bases. V lost 4 bases and J lost 2; bases outside the gene matches: 3. Germline loops: CDR1 MNHNS, CDR2 SASEGT. This CDR3 contains 14 residues. CDR3 protein: CASSAGTGTYEQYF. In DNA form, the CDR3 reads TGTGCCAGCAGTGCCGGGACAGGGACCTACGAGCAGTACTTC.

The chain combines TRBV7-3 with TRBJ2-1; TRBD2 matches at 10 bases. This CDR3 has 14 residues. V gave up 6 bases and J gave up 9 bases; unmatched junction bases: 8. The V gene's germline CDR1 is SGHTA and CDR2 FQGTGA. The chain's CDR3 is CASRALAGASEQFF. The CDR3, as DNA: TGTGCCAGCAGGGCCCTAGCGGGAGCGAGTGAGCAGTTCTTC.

This clone was counted only a few times. The CDR3 region has the DNA TGCGCCAGCAGAGAACAGGGTGGGACCGGGGAGCTGTTTTTT. Translating gives CASREQGGTGELFF. The V and J genes are TRBV5-1 and TRBJ2-2; tentatively, D is TRBD1 (6 bases). The V and J ends lost 5 bases and 5 bases respectively, with 13 bases between them. In germline, CDR1 is SGHRS, CDR2 YFSETQ. This CDR3 has 14 amino acids.

This clone qualifies as large. The chain is built from TRBV11-2 and TRBJ1-5, with unresolved D. Germline V gene data show CDR1 as SGHAT and CDR2 as FQNNGV. V lost 0 bases to trimming and J lost 7 bases, with 7 bases between them. The CDR3 consists of 13 residues. The CDR3 loop reads CASSLEGSQPQHF. CDR3 sequence (DNA): TGTGCCAGCAGCTTAGAGGGGAGCCAGCCCCAGCATTTT.

V usage is TRBV7-2 and J usage is TRBJ2-7; TRBD2 aligns across 7 bases. V shed 4 bases, J shed 2 bases, and the junction held 2 bases outside the gene matches. Germline V gene data show CDR1 as SGHTA and CDR2 as FQGNSA. The CDR3 loop spans 13 amino acids. This CDR3 is CASSWGLPYEQYF. The CDR3 nucleotides read TGTGCCAGCAGCTGGGGACTACCCTACGAGCAGTACTTC.

This clone was picked up a small number of times. The J gene is TRBJ1-2, the V gene TRBV6-1; D might be TRBD1 (5 bases). Germline CDR1 MNHNS, CDR2 SASEGT. V was shortened by 7 bases and J by 2 bases, with 11 bases between the two germline ends. The length of the CDR3 is 13 residues. CDR3 sequence (DNA): TGTGCCAGCAACCCCAGGGCGAACTATGGCTACACCTTC. This encodes CASNPRANYGYTF.

V is TRBV25-1 and J is TRBJ1-6; possible D gene TRBD1, 6 bases. The CDR3 spans 12 residues. Trimming removed 6 bases from V and 10 bases from J, with 10 bases in between. Germline-derived CDR1 and CDR2 are MGHDK and SYGVNS. The CDR3 nucleotides are TGTGCCAGCAGGGGGGCTGGATCACCCCTCCACTTT. It yields the protein CASRGAGSPLHF.

This chain links TRBV27 with TRBJ1-4; D gene unclear. From germline, CDR1 is MNHEY and CDR2 SMNVEV (reference sequence). The CDR3 contains 15 residues. Trimming left V 7 bases short and J 5 bases short, with 17 bases between. The CDR3 nucleotides read TGTGCCAGCAAATCCACCCAGGTGCTCAATGAAAAACTGTTTTTT. It yields the protein CASKSTQVLNEKLFF.

V usage is TRBV5-1 and J usage is TRBJ2-5; 8 bases fit TRBD2. Germline-derived CDR1 and CDR2 are SGHRS and YFSETQ. V trimming: 2 bases; J trimming: 2 bases; junction bases outside the gene matches: 2. The CDR3 length is 14 residues. The CDR3, as DNA: TGCGCCAGCAGCTTTTTAGCGGGACAAGAGACCCAGTACTTC. It is translated as CASSFLAGQETQYF.

J is TRBJ1-2 and V is TRBV30; perhaps TRBD1 as D (6 bases). CDR1 and CDR2 from the germline V gene are GTSNPN and SVGIG (reference sequence). The CDR3 is 13 amino acids. The ends were cut back, 4 bases at V and 5 bases at J, with 14 bases in the middle. CDR3 in amino acids: CAWKTRQAYGYTF. In nucleotides, the CDR3 is TGTGCCTGGAAAACGCGACAGGCGTATGGCTACACCTTC.

Concerning this clone itself: The same CDR3 can be traced to other DNA sequences in this sample. The CDR3 spells CASSLGRGSNQPQHF. The DNA for the CDR3 is TGTGCCAGCAGCTTAGGCAGGGGGAGCAATCAGCCCCAGCATTTT. The chain joins TRBV7-2 to TRBJ1-5; 7 nucleotides align to TRBD1. The CDR3 consists of 15 residues. J gave up 1 base and V 1 base, and 1 base lay outside the gene matches. CDR1 is SGHTA, CDR2 FQGNSA, per germline.

The rearrangement links TRBV5-4 to TRBJ2-7; 7 bases align to TRBD1. The V gene's germline CDR1 is SGHNT and CDR2 YYREEE (reference sequence). This CDR3 is built from 17 residues. The junction had 13 bases not matched to a gene; V was cut back by 4 bases and J by 0 bases. The CDR3 loop is CASSLISIGTASYEQYF. The CDR3 nucleotides read TGTGCCAGCAGCCTCATATCCATCGGGACAGCCTCCTACGAGCAGTACTTC.

The chain carries TRBV5-1 and TRBJ2-7; no reliable D call. The CDR3 spans 15 residues. Per the germline V gene, CDR1 is SGHRS and CDR2 is YFSETQ. V shed 4 bases and J shed 3 bases, with 17 bases lying between them. The CDR3 region is CASSPSLDTFYEQYF. For the CDR3, the DNA is TGCGCCAGCAGCCCCTCGCTTGACACCTTCTACGAGCAGTACTTC.

This clone has a single count. V usage is TRBV6-5 and J usage is TRBJ2-7; TRBD2 is a possible D gene (5 bases). In germline, CDR1 is MNHEY, CDR2 SVGAGI. This CDR3 contains 16 residues. Trimming took off 2 bases at V and 1 base at J, with 15 bases between the two ends. CDR3 DNA: TGTGCCAGCAGTTACCCGAGTGGACCGGGGTCCTACGAGCAGTACTTC. It is translated as CASSYPSGPGSYEQYF.

V and J are TRBV4-2 and TRBJ1-5, with TRBD1 matching 7 bases. Germline CDR1 and CDR2: LGHNA and YNFKEQ. This CDR3 is built from 17 residues. V was clipped by 0 bases and J by 0 bases; unmatched bases: 5. CDR3 sequence (DNA): TGTGCCAGCAGCCAAGAAGCTGGGACAGTTAGCAATCAGCCCCAGCATTTT. Translating gives CASSQEAGTVSNQPQHF.

The J gene is TRBJ2-1, the V gene TRBV6-5; 13 positions match TRBD2. Per the germline V gene, CDR1 is MNHEY and CDR2 is SVGAGI. V lost 2 bases, J lost 7 bases, and 5 bases stayed unmatched. The CDR3 is made up of 16 amino acids. The CDR3 DNA follows: TGTGCCAGCAGTTACAGGACTAGCGGGAGTAGAAATGAGCAGTTCTTC. Its translation is CASSYRTSGSRNEQFF.

This rearrangement joins TRBV18 to TRBJ2-1, with 12 nucleotides matching TRBD2. This CDR3 comprises 16 residues. In germline, CDR1 is KGHSH, CDR2 LQKENI. The ends lost 0 bases at V and 6 bases at J; junction bases unmatched: 3. CDR3 DNA sequence: TGTGCCAGCTCACCACCGGCTAGCGGGAGGGCCAATGAGCAGTTCTTC. It translates to CASSPPASGRANEQFF.

The chain links TRBV11-3 to TRBJ2-7, with D possibly TRBD1 on 5 matching bases. CDR3 length: 15 residues. Trimming shortened V by 7 bases and J by 11 bases, and 27 bases separated the two germline ends. In germline, CDR1 is SGHNT, CDR2 YENEEA. The CDR3, as DNA: TGTGCCAGCAACTCTAGGTCGGTACTGGGGCCGTTGGAGTACTTC. It specifies CASNSRSVLGPLEYF.

This chain uses TRBV28 with TRBJ1-2; D unclear. The CDR3 is 14 amino acids. CDR1 and CDR2 (germline): MDHEN, SYDVKM. V was clipped by 6 bases and J by 0 bases, with 11 bases between them. The CDR3 protein is CASSPPSANYGYTF. CDR3 coding DNA: TGTGCCAGCAGCCCACCCTCAGCTAACTATGGCTACACCTTC.

The V and J genes are TRBV30 and TRBJ2-7; a weak D match, TRBD2 (6 bases). Trimming stripped 1 base from V and 1 base from J, with 8 bases between. Germline V gene sequence: CDR1 GTSNPN, CDR2 SVGIG (reference sequence). This CDR3 region has 13 residues. CDR3 residues: CAWSGGGSYEQYF. The CDR3 region has the DNA TGTGCCTGGAGTGGAGGAGGGTCCTACGAGCAGTACTTC.

This chain connects TRBV4-2 to TRBJ2-7, with TRBD2 matching over 13 bases. Germline CDR1 and CDR2: LGHNA and YNFKEQ. The CDR3 runs 16 residues. With V trimmed by 1 base and J by 8 bases, 8 bases remained unmatched. CDR3 sequence: CASSQAGTSGILQQYF. The CDR3 DNA reads as TGTGCCAGCAGCCAAGCCGGGACTAGCGGGATATTGCAGCAGTACTTC.

This clone has more than one count but fewer than ten. The J gene is TRBJ1-5, the V gene TRBV19; D call uncertain. CDR1 is LNHDA and CDR2 is SQIVND in the germline V gene (reference sequence). V dropped 5 bases and J dropped 0 bases, with 11 bases sitting between them. This CDR3 has 15 amino acids. The CDR3 nucleotides are TGTGCCAGTAGTGTGTTCGGGAGTAGCAATCAGCCCCAGCATTTT. Translation: CASSVFGSSNQPQHF.

The genes are TRBV12-2 and TRBJ2-7; TRBD2 was called by the table and not checked on the DNA. TRBV12-2 is a listed pseudogene. CDR3 length equals 15 residues. The CDR3 nucleotides are TGTGCAAGTCGCTTAGCTGGCGGGGGCTCCTACGAGCAGTACTTC. It is translated as CASRLAGGGSYEQYF.

The V call is TRBV28, the J call TRBJ1-4; 7 bases agree with TRBD1. Looked up from germline, CDR1 is MDHEN and CDR2 is SYDVKM. The CDR3 consists of 15 residues. J gave up 8 bases and V 7 bases, and 13 bases lay outside the gene matches. This CDR3 reads CASTPRQGLWEKLFF. The CDR3 bases are TGTGCCAGCACCCCCCGACAGGGCCTTTGGGAAAAACTGTTTTTT.

The genes are TRBV7-9 and TRBJ2-1; 14 positions match TRBD2. Germline V lookup: CDR1 SEHNR, CDR2 FQNEAQ (reference sequence). The CDR3 has 17 residues. V shed 5 bases, J shed 4 bases, and the junction held 7 bases outside the gene matches. CDR3 sequence: CASSVGGLAGEYNEQFF. DNA of the CDR3: TGTGCCAGCAGCGTAGGGGGACTAGCGGGAGAATACAATGAGCAGTTCTTC. Together with reference TRBV7-9 and TRBJ2-1, the CDR3 gives the full variable domain: DTGVSQNPRHKITKRGQNVTFRCDPISEHNRLYWYRQTLGQGPEFLTYFQNEAQLEKSRLLSDRFSAERPKGSFSTLEIQRTEQGDSAMYLCASSVGGLAGEYNEQFFGPGTRLTVL.

This rearrangement joins TRBV2 to TRBJ2-3, with D maybe TRBD1 (6 bases). CDR1 and CDR2 (germline): SNHLY, FYNNEI. V lost 5 bases and J 0 bases, leaving 12 bases between the germline ends. The CDR3 is 15 amino acids. CDR3 amino acids: CASSTGTPSTDTQYF. Here the CDR3 DNA reads TGTGCCAGCAGTACAGGGACGCCTAGCACAGATACGCAGTATTTT.

This clone was seen once. V usage is TRBV28 and J usage is TRBJ1-2, with D unresolved. CDR1 is MDHEN, CDR2 SYDVKM, per germline. This CDR3 spans 12 amino acids. Between the trimmed V and J ends, which lost 3 bases and 8 bases, there was a span of 10 bases. The CDR3 sequence is CASSFRGVGYTF. The CDR3 nucleotides read TGTGCCAGCAGTTTCCGGGGAGTAGGCTACACCTTC.

This clone was counted a single time. The chain recombines TRBV27 with TRBJ2-7, with D possibly being TRBD2 (6 bases). This CDR3 spans 15 amino acids. V lost 4 bases to trimming and J lost 2 bases, with 15 bases between them. Per the germline V gene, CDR1 is MNHEY and CDR2 is SMNVEV (reference sequence). The CDR3 DNA reads as TGTGCCAGCAGTTCGGGAGCAGGGCCGACCTACGAGCAGTACTTC. Translated, it gives CASSSGAGPTYEQYF.

This clone came up a few times. The chain carries TRBV2 and TRBJ2-5, with 7 positions matching TRBD2. The CDR3 spans 11 residues. V shed 7 bases, J shed 7 bases, and the junction held 3 bases outside the gene matches. Germline assignment: CDR1 SNHLY and CDR2 FYNNEI. The CDR3 DNA reads TGTGCCAGCACCAGGGAGGGGACCCAGTACTTC. Translating gives CASTREGTQYF.